Below are 5 T cell receptor beta chains sequenced from a single sample in a study of graft-versus-host responses after intestinal transplantation. The data were produced by immunoSEQ multiplex PCR, yet TCRdb's version contains in-frame clones alone and is incomplete. This sample has under 150,000 clones; 85% to 95% occur once, and the top ten carry around 0.16%. The antigens for these receptors are not known. The sequencing used unstimulated CD4+ T cells sorted from spleen or lymph node cells, collected before intestinal transplant. These receptors were taken from a human donor who received an intestinal transplant.

CDR3 bases: TGTGCCACCAGCAGGGACAGGGGGCGAGAAAAACTGTTTTTT. Translation: CATSRDRGREKLFF. The genes are TRBV15 and TRBJ1-4, with 11 bases that match TRBD1. CDR3 length: 14 amino acids. The germline gives CDR1 LNHNV, CDR2 YYDKDF (reference sequence). The junction had 2 bases not matched to a gene; V was cut back by 3 bases and J by 8 bases.

The chain carries TRBV19 and TRBJ2-1; 8 bases are a match to TRBD1. CDR1 LNHDA and CDR2 SQIVND come from the germline V gene (reference sequence). This CDR3 has 14 amino acids. Unmatched junction bases numbered 7, after V lost 6 bases and J lost 6 bases. The CDR3 bases are TGTGCCAGTAGACAGACAGGGGTGGGCAATGAGCAGTTCTTC. As protein: CASRQTGVGNEQFF.

CDR3 sequence: CASRATFKEKLFF. The CDR3 DNA is TGTGCCAGTAGGGCGACATTTAAGGAAAAACTGTTTTTT. The chain has TRBV19 and TRBJ1-4; the D is unclear. Trimming removed 6 bases at V and 8 bases at J, with 13 bases between. This CDR3 contains 13 residues. Germline V gene lookup returns CDR1 LNHDA and CDR2 SQIVND (reference sequence).

This clone is a singleton in its sample. The genes are TRBV9 and TRBJ2-7; possible D gene TRBD1, 6 bases. The CDR3 totals 16 residues. The V gene's germline CDR1 is SGDLS and CDR2 YYNGEE. V lost 3 bases and J 7 bases, leaving 23 bases between the germline ends. The CDR3 DNA reads as TGTGCCAGCAGCGCCCAGGGGAGTTTAATGGGTTCGGAGCAGTACTTC. As protein: CASSAQGSLMGSEQYF. The variable domain in full, with the rest retrieved from reference TRBV9 and TRBJ2-7, is DSGVTQTPKHLITATGQRVTLRCSPRSGDLSVYWYQQSLDQGLQFLIQYYNGEERAKGNILERFSAQQFPDLHSELNLSSLELGDSALYFCASSAQGSLMGSEQYFGPGTRLTVT.

The chain employs TRBV6-1 and TRBJ1-1, with D uncertain. CDR1 and CDR2 (germline): MNHNS, SASEGT. This CDR3 is built from 12 residues. Trimming took off 4 bases at V and 4 bases at J, with 7 bases between the two ends. CDR3 bases: TGTGCCAGCAGTGTCTTGAGCACTGAAGCTTTCTTT. It yields the protein CASSVLSTEAFF.